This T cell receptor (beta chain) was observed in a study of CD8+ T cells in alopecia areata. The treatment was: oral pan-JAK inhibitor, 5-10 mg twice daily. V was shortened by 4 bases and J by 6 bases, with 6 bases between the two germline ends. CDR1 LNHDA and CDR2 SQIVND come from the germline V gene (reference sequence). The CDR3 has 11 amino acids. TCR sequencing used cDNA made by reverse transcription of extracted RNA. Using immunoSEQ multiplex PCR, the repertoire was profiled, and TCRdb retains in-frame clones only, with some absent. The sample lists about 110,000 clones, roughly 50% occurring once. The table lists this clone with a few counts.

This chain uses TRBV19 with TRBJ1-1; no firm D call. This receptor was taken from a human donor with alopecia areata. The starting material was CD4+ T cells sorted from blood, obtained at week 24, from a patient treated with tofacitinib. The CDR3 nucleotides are TGTGCCAGTAGTACCCGAGCTGAAGCTTTCTTT. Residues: CASSTRAEAFF.